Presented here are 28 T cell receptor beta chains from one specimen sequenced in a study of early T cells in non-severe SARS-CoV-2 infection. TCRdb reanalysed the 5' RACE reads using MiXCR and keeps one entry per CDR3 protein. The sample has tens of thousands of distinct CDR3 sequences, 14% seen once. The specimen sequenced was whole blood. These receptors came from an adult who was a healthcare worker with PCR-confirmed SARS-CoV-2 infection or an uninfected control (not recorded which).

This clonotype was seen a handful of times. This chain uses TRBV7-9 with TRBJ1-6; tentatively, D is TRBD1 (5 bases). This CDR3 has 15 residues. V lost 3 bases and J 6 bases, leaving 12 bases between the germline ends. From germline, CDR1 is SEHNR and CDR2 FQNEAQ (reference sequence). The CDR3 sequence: CASSFEGQGNSPLHF. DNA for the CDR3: TGTGCCAGCAGCTTTGAGGGCCAGGGTAATTCACCCCTCCACTTT.

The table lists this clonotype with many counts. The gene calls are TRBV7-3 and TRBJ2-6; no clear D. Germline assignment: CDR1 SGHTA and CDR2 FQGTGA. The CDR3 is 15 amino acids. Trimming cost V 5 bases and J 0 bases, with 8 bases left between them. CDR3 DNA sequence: TGTGCCAGCAGCACCTTTAACTCTGGGGCCAACGTCCTGACTTTC. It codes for CASSTFNSGANVLTF.

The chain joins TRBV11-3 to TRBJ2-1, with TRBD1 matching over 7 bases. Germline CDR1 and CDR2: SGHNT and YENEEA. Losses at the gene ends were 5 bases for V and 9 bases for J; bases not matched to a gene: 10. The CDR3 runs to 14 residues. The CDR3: CASSQGVGGSEQFF. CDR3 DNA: TGTGCCAGCAGCCAAGGGGTAGGGGGCAGTGAGCAGTTCTTC.

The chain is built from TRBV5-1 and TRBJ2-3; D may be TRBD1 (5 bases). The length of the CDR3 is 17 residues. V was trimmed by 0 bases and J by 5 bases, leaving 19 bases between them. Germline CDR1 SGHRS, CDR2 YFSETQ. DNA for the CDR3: TGCGCCAGCAGCTTGGAAGGACACCACTCACCTAGAGATACGCAGTATTTT. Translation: CASSLEGHHSPRDTQYF. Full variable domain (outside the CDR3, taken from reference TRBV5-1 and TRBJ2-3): KAGVTQTPRYLIKTRGQQVTLSCSPISGHRSVSWYQQTPGQGLQFLFEYFSETQRNKGNFPGRFSGRQFSNSRSEMNVSTLELGDSALYLCASSLEGHHSPRDTQYFGPGTRLTVL.

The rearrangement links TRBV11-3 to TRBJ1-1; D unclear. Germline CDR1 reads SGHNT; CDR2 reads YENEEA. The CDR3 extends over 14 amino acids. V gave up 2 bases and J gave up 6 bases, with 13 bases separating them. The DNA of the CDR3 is TGTGCCAGCAGCTTAAGGGCCGTAGGCGCTGAAGCTTTCTTT. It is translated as CASSLRAVGAEAFF.

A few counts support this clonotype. The CDR3: CASSSVQETQYF. The CDR3 coding sequence is TGTGCCAGCAGTTCGGTCCAAGAGACCCAGTACTTC. The V call is TRBV7-2, the J call TRBJ2-5; D is undetermined. V lost 6 bases and J 1 base, leaving 6 bases between the germline ends. The CDR3 contains 12 residues. Germline V gives CDR1 SGHTA, CDR2 FQGNSA.

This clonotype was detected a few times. CDR3 sequence: CASRDSGGPEETQYF. The CDR3 DNA reads as TGTGCCAGCAGGGATAGCGGGGGGCCGGAAGAGACCCAGTACTTC. This sequence joins TRBV7-9 and TRBJ2-5, with 10 bases identical to TRBD2. Per the germline V gene, CDR1 is SEHNR and CDR2 is FQNEAQ (reference sequence). The CDR3 runs 15 residues. J lost 3 bases, V lost 6 bases, and 7 bases had no gene match.

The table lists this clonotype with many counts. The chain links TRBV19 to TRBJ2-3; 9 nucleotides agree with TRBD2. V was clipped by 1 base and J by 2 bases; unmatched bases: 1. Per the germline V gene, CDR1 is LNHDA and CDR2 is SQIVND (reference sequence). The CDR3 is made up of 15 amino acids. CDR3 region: CASSIGLAATDTQYF. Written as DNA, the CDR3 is TGTGCCAGTAGTATAGGACTAGCGGCCACAGATACGCAGTATTTT.

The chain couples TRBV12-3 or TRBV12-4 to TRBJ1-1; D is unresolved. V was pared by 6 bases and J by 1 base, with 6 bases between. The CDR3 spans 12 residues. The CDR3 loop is CASSGPNTEAFF. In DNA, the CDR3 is TGTGCCAGCAGCGGGCCGAACACTGAAGCTTTCTTT.

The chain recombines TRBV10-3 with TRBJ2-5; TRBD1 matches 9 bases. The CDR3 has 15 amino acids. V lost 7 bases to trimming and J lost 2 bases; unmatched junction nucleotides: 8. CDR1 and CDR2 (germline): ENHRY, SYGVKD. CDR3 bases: TGTGCCATCAACCCCGGGACAGGGATACAAGAGACCCAGTACTTC. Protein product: CAINPGTGIQETQYF.

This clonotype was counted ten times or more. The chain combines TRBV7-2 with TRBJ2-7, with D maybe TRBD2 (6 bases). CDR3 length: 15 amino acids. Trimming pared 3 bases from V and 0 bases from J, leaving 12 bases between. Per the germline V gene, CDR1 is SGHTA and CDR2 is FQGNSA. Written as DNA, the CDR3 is TGTGCCAGCAGCTTGTCTGGGGGGAACTCCTACGAGCAGTACTTC. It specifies CASSLSGGNSYEQYF.

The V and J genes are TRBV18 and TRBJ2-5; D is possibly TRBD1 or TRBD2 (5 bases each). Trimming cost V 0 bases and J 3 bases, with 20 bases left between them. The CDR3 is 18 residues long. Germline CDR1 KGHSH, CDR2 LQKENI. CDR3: CASSPPYGQGSGKETQYF. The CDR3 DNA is TGTGCCAGCTCACCACCGTACGGACAAGGGTCGGGGAAAGAGACCCAGTACTTC.

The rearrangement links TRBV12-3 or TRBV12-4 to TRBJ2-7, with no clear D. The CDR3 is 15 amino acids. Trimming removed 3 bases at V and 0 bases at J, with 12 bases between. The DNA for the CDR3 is TGTGCCAGCAGTTTTATGGTGCCAACCTCCTACGAGCAGTACTTC. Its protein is CASSFMVPTSYEQYF.

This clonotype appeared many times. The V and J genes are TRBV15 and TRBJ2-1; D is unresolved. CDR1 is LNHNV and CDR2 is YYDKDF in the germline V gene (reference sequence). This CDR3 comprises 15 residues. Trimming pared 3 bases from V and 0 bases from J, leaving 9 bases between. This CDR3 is CATSREDGSYNEQFF. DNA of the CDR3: TGTGCCACCAGCAGGGAAGACGGCTCCTACAATGAGCAGTTCTTC.

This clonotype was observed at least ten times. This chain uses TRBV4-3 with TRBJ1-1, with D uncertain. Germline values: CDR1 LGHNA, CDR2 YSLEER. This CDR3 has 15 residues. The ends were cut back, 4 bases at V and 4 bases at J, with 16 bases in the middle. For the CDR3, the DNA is TGCGCCAGCAGCCCCTTATCCACAGTGGGCACTGAAGCTTTCTTT. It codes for CASSPLSTVGTEAFF.

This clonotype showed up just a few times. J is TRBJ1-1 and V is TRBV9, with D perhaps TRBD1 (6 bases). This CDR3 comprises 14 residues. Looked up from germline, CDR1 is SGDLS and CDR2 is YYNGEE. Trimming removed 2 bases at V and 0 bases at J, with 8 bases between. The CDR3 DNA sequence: TGTGCCAGCAGCGTGACAGGTATGAACACTGAAGCTTTCTTT. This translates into CASSVTGMNTEAFF.

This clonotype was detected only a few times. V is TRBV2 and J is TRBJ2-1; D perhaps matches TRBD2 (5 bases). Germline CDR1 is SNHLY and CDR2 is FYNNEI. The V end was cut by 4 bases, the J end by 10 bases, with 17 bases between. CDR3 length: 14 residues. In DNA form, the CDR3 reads TGTGCCAGCAGTGGCCAGATTCACGGGGAGGAGCAGTTCTTC. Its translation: CASSGQIHGEEQFF.

The CDR3 DNA is TGCAGCGTAGCCCAGGGAAGAGGGGGCTACACCTTC. Translating it yields CSVAQGRGGYTF. The rearrangement joins TRBV29-1 to TRBJ1-2, with D possibly TRBD1 on 5 matching bases. The germline V gene encodes CDR1 SQVTM and CDR2 ANQGSEA. V was cut by 6 bases and J by 8 bases, with 16 bases left in between. The CDR3 is 12 amino acids.

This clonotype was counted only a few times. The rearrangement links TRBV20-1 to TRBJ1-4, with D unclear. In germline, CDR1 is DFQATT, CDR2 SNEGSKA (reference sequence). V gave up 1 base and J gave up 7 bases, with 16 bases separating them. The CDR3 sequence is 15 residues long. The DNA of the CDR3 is TGCAGTGCTAGAGTATCCGGGCGAGGAGGTGAAAAACTGTTTTTT. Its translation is CSARVSGRGGEKLFF.

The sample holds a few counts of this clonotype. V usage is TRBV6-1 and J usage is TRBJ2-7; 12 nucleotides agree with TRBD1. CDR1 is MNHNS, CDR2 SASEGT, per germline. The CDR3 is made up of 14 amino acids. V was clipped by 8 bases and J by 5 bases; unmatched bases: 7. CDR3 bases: TGTGCCAGCGGGGGGACAGGGGGCGTCAACGAGCAGTACTTC. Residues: CASGGTGGVNEQYF.

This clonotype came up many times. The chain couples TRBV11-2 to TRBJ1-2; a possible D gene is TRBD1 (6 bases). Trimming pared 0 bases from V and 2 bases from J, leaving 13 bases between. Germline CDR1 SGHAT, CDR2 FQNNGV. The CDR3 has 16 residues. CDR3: CASSLEGGGGNYGYTF. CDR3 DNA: TGTGCCAGCAGCTTAGAAGGAGGAGGGGGAAACTATGGCTACACCTTC. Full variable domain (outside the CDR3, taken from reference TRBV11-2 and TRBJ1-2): EAGVAQSPRYKIIEKRQSVAFWCNPISGHATLYWYQQILGQGPKLLIQFQNNGVVDDSQLPKDRFSAERLKGVDSTLKIQPAKLEDSAVYLCASSLEGGGGNYGYTFGSGTRLTVV.

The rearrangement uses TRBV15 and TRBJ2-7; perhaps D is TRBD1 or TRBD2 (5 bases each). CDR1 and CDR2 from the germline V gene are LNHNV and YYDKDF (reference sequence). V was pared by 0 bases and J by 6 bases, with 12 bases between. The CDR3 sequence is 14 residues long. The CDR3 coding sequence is TGTGCCACCAGCAGAGATCTGGGGGTGCGCGAGCAGTACTTC. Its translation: CATSRDLGVREQYF.

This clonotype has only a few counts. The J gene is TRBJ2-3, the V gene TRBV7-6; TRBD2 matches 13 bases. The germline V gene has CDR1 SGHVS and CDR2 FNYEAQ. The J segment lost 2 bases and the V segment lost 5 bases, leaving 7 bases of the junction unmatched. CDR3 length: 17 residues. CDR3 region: CASSPGLAGALTDTQYF. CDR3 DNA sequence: TGTGCCAGCAGCCCAGGACTAGCGGGGGCCCTCACAGATACGCAGTATTTT.

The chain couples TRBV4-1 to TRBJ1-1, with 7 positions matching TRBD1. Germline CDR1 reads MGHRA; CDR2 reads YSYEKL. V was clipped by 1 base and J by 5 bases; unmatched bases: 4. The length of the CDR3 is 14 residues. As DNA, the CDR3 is TGCGCCAGCAGCCAAGTTGGCAGGGGGACTGAAGCTTTCTTT. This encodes CASSQVGRGTEAFF.

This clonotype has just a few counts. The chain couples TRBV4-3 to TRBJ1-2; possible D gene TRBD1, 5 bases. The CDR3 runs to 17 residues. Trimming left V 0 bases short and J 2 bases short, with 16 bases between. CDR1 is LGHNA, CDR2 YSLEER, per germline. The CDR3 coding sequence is TGCGCCAGCAGCCAAGATTCTAAGTGGGACGAAAACTATGGCTACACCTTC. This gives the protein CASSQDSKWDENYGYTF.

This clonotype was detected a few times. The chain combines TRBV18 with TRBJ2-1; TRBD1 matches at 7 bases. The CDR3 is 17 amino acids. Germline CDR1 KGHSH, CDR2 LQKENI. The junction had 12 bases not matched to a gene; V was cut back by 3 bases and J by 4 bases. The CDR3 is CASSPPPGQSSYNEQFF. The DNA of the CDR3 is TGTGCCAGCTCACCGCCCCCGGGACAGAGTAGTTACAATGAGCAGTTCTTC.

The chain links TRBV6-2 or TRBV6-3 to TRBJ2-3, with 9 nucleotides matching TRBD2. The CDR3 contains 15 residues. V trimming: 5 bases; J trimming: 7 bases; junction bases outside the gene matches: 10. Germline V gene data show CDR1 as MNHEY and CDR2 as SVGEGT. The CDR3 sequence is CASSPRAGGVNTQYF. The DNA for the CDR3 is TGTGCCAGCAGTCCCCGGGCGGGGGGGGTGAATACGCAGTATTTT.

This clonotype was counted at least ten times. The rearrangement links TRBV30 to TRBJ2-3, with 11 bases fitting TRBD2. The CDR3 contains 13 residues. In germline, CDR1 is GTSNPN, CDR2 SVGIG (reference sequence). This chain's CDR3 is CAFGTSGADTQYF. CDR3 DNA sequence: TGTGCTTTCGGGACTAGCGGAGCAGATACGCAGTATTTT.